These T cell receptor beta chains were read from a single sample in a study of blood T cell repertoires in COVID-19. Assay used: immunoSEQ multiplex PCR; TCRdb lists only in-frame clones, some missing. The table lists over 150,000 clones, roughly 80% of them singletons. Source material: PBMCs or T cells enriched from blood (not recorded which). Receptors originate from a man in his forties or fifties who had recovered from COVID-19. CDR3s include the opening cysteine and the closing phenylalanine or tryptophan. The D gene is left open where the match is weak. Only part of the rows carry a size: once, few, many, or a class if the clone is expanded.

v_call,d_call,clone_size,j_call,cdr3_nt,cdr3_aa
TRBV2,NA,NA,TRBJ1-6,TGTGCCAGCAGTGAGGCAGGGTCTAGGTCACCCCTCCACTTT,CASSEAGSRSPLHF
TRBV5-4,TRBD2,NA,TRBJ2-2,TGTGCCAGCAGCCGGCGGGCGGGGGCGAACACCGGGGAGCTGTTTTTT,CASSRRAGANTGELFF
TRBV2,TRBD1,NA,TRBJ1-1,TGTGCCAGCAGAGAGCGGACAGGGGGCGACTCTGAAGCTTTCTTT,CASRERTGGDSEAFF
TRBV30,TRBD1,few,TRBJ1-2,TGTGCCTGGAGGGAGCCGGGACAGGGGGGGGTGTTGCGGTTC,CAWREPGQGGVLRF
TRBV11-2,NA,NA,TRBJ1-2,TGTGCCAGCAGCTTAGGCGGGGTGGGATACGATGGCTACACCTTC,CASSLGGVGYDGYTF
TRBV18,NA,NA,TRBJ1-3,TGTGCCAGCTCACCGCCCCTATTGACTGGAAACACCATATATTTT,CASSPPLLTGNTIYF
TRBV10-2,NA,NA,TRBJ1-2,TGCGCCAGCAGTGGGGCAGTCAACTATGGCTACACCTTC,CASSGAVNYGYTF
TRBV6-5,NA,NA,TRBJ1-6,TGTGCCAGCAGTTACTCGAGGTTAAGTAATTCACCCCTCCACTTT,CASSYSRLSNSPLHF
TRBV7-2,TRBD2,NA,TRBJ2-3,TGTGCCAGCAGCCCCCACCAGCGGGGGGTGGTCACAGATACGCAGTATTTT,CASSPHQRGVVTDTQYF
TRBV20-1,NA,NA,TRBJ1-1,TGCAGTGCGGCGGGAAACACTGAAGCTTTCTTT,CSAAGNTEAFF
TRBV6-6,NA,NA,TRBJ1-5,TGTGCCAGCAGCCCCGACGGGAATCAGCCCCAGCATTTT,CASSPDGNQPQHF
TRBV5-6,NA,few,TRBJ1-2,TGTGCCTGCCACCGAACTAAAGGGGTGTATGGCTACACCTTC,CACHRTKGVYGYTF
TRBV11-2,TRBD1,once,TRBJ1-4,TGTGCCAGCAGCTCCCAACCGGGACAGGGGTTTGAAAAACTGTTTTTT,CASSSQPGQGFEKLFF
TRBV2,TRBD1,NA,TRBJ1-2,TGTGCCAGCAGCCACCAATACCAGACAGGGTATAACTATGGCTACACCTTC,CASSHQYQTGYNYGYTF
TRBV12-3/TRBV12-4,NA,NA,TRBJ1-2,TGTGCCAGCAGTTCGGGGTTACGTTATGGCTACACCTTC,CASSSGLRYGYTF
TRBV2,NA,NA,TRBJ1-3,TGTGCCAGCAGTGAATCTTCGGGCTCTGGAAACACCATATATTTT,CASSESSGSGNTIYF
TRBV4-2,NA,NA,TRBJ2-7,TGTGCCAGCAGCCAAGATAGATGGCAGGGAAGCGAGCAGTACTTC,CASSQDRWQGSEQYF
TRBV7-9,TRBD2,NA,TRBJ2-1,TGTGCCAGCAGCTCGACTAGCGGGGGGATCCTCTACAATGAGCAGTTCTTC,CASSSTSGGILYNEQFF
TRBV15,NA,NA,TRBJ2-3,TGTGCCACCAGCCCAATACCTAGGGATACGCAGTATTTT,CATSPIPRDTQYF
TRBV7-9,NA,NA,TRBJ1-1,TGTGCCAGCAGCTCAAAACACCCGCTCGGGGACACTGAAGCTTTCTTT,CASSSKHPLGDTEAFF
TRBV18,TRBD1,NA,TRBJ1-6,TGTGCCAGCTCACCACAGGGGGCGCCTTCACCCCTCCACTTT,CASSPQGAPSPLHF
TRBV7-2,TRBD1,few,TRBJ2-2,TGTGCCAGCAGCTCAGGACAGGGCGCCGGGGAGCTGTTTTTT,CASSSGQGAGELFF
TRBV14,TRBD1,NA,TRBJ2-7,TGTGCCAGCAGCCAATATACAGGGGGTAGATCCTACGAGCAGTACTTC,CASSQYTGGRSYEQYF
TRBV18,NA,NA,TRBJ1-2,TGTGCCAGCTATCCTGGGCAGGGCTTTGGCTACACCTTC,CASYPGQGFGYTF
TRBV2,TRBD1,NA,TRBJ1-1,TGTGCCAGCAGTGAGTACAGGGGGCGCGATGTGGACACTGAAGCTTTCTTT,CASSEYRGRDVDTEAFF
TRBV4-1,TRBD1,NA,TRBJ2-5,TGCGCCAGCAGCCAAGACGGCGGGCAGGGGGTGGGGGAGACCCAGTACTTC,CASSQDGGQGVGETQYF
TRBV30,NA,NA,TRBJ1-5,TGTGCCTGGAGTTCAGGGGACGGTAGCAATCAGCCCCAGCATTTT,CAWSSGDGSNQPQHF
TRBV5-6,NA,NA,TRBJ2-3,TGTGCCAGCAGCTTGTCAGTTCTCGCACACACAGATACGCAGTATTTT,CASSLSVLAHTDTQYF
TRBV6-2/TRBV6-3,TRBD2,NA,TRBJ2-7,TGTGCCAGCAGTTACGGGACTAGCGGGGTTAGCTCCTACGAGCAGTACTTC,CASSYGTSGVSSYEQYF
TRBV12-2,NA,few,TRBJ1-2,TGTGCAAGTCGCTCCAGGAGCAAGGGGGTTGGGAACTATGGCTACACCTTC,CASRSRSKGVGNYGYTF
TRBV21-1,NA,NA,TRBJ2-3,TGTGCCAGCACCCTGACCGGGACTAACACAGATACGCAGTATTTT,CASTLTGTNTDTQYF
TRBV2,TRBD1,NA,TRBJ1-2,TGTGCCAGCAGTCCTCGGGACAGAACCAACTATGGCTACACCTTC,CASSPRDRTNYGYTF
TRBV15,NA,many,TRBJ2-7,TGTGCCACCAGTTTGTCAGGCGTTAACGAGCAGTACTTC,CATSLSGVNEQYF
TRBV5-1,TRBD1,NA,TRBJ2-1,TGCGCCAGCAGCCTGGGGGACAGGGGATACAATGAGCAGTTCTTC,CASSLGDRGYNEQFF
TRBV18,NA,once,TRBJ1-1,TGTGCCAGCTCACCACGGGGAGGGGATGCTGAAGCTTTCTTT,CASSPRGGDAEAFF
TRBV6-5,TRBD1,NA,TRBJ1-6,TGTGCCAGCAGTTATACAGGGGACTCCTATAATTCACCCCTCCACTTT,CASSYTGDSYNSPLHF
TRBV3-1/TRBV3-2,NA,NA,TRBJ1-1,TGTGCCAGCAGCCAAGTACGGACTGAAGCTTTCTTT,CASSQVRTEAFF
TRBV5-1,NA,once,TRBJ1-5,TGCGCCAGCAGCTTGGGGGGCGACCAGCCCCAGCATTTT,CASSLGGDQPQHF
TRBV18,TRBD1,NA,TRBJ2-7,TGTGCCAGCTCACAACCGGGACAGGGAGTGTACGAGCAGTACTTC,CASSQPGQGVYEQYF
TRBV12-5,NA,NA,TRBJ2-7,TGTGCTAGTGGTTTGGTACTTGACGGGGGGCGGGCTTACGAGCAGTACTTC,CASGLVLDGGRAYEQYF
TRBV27,NA,NA,TRBJ1-6,TGTGCCAGCAGTTTATCGAGCTCCTATAATTCACCCCTCCACTTT,CASSLSSSYNSPLHF
TRBV6-1,NA,NA,TRBJ1-5,TGTGCCAGCAGTGAGGCCCGGGGGGATCAGCCCCAGCATTTT,CASSEARGDQPQHF
TRBV9,TRBD2,NA,TRBJ2-1,TGTGCCAGCAGCGTAAGGACCAGCGGGGGGTACAATGAGCAGTTCTTC,CASSVRTSGGYNEQFF
TRBV5-1,TRBD2,NA,TRBJ2-5,TGCGCCAGCAGCTTGGTGGGGGGGCAAGAGACCCAGTACTTC,CASSLVGGQETQYF
TRBV29-1,NA,few,TRBJ1-1,TGCAGCGTGACCGGGACAATGAACACTGAAGCTTTCTTT,CSVTGTMNTEAFF
TRBV12-3/TRBV12-4,NA,NA,TRBJ1-5,TGTGCCAGCAGTTACGGTAGCAATCAGCCCCAGCATTTT,CASSYGSNQPQHF
TRBV11-1,NA,NA,TRBJ2-2,TGTGCCAGCAGCTTAGTTTCAGGAAACACCGGGGAGCTGTTTTTT,CASSLVSGNTGELFF
TRBV6-5,TRBD1,once,TRBJ1-1,TGTGCCAGCAGCACGACAGGGGTGAACACTGAAGCTTTCTTT,CASSTTGVNTEAFF
TRBV5-5,TRBD2,few,TRBJ2-1,TGTGCCAGCAGCTCTACTAGCGGGGGGTTTCATGAGCAGTTCTTC,CASSSTSGGFHEQFF
TRBV4-2,NA,few,TRBJ1-6,TGTGCCAGCAGCCAAGATACAGGGTATAATTCACCCCTCCACTTT,CASSQDTGYNSPLHF
TRBV5-1,TRBD1,NA,TRBJ1-2,TGCGCCAGCAGCCCAGGGGGCCCGGACGGCTACACCTTC,CASSPGGPDGYTF
TRBV6-5,NA,NA,TRBJ1-1,TGTGCCAGCAGAACAGGGACCAACACTGAAGCTTTCTTT,CASRTGTNTEAFF
TRBV23-1,TRBD1,few,TRBJ1-1,TGCGCCAGCAGTCCCGAGGACAGGTTGAACACTGAAGCTTTCTTT,CASSPEDRLNTEAFF
TRBV7-9,NA,NA,TRBJ1-3,TGTGCCAGCAGGTCAGGGCCCTCTGGAAACACCATATATTTT,CASRSGPSGNTIYF
TRBV12-3/TRBV12-4,TRBD2,NA,TRBJ2-3,TGTGCCAGCAGTTATGGGACTACCCTGCAGTATTTT,CASSYGTTLQYF
TRBV30,NA,NA,TRBJ1-2,TGTGCCTGGACCCTCCCGGGAGGCTATGGCTACACCTTC,CAWTLPGGYGYTF
TRBV3-1/TRBV3-2,NA,NA,TRBJ1-3,TGTGCCAGCAGCCAAGTATTGATCGCGAGCTCTGGAAACACCATATATTTT,CASSQVLIASSGNTIYF